These 16 T cell receptor beta chains originate from one sample sequenced in a study of blood T cell repertoires in COVID-19. Generated by immunoSEQ multiplex PCR, the TCRdb table keeps only in-frame clones and is missing some. The table has under 250,000 clones, 87% seen once; the top ten hold about 10%. The material sequenced was PBMCs or T cells enriched from blood (not recorded which). The receptors originated from a man aged 25-45 years who had recovered from COVID-19.

This clone is judged medium-sized. The rearrangement links TRBV2 to TRBJ2-3; TRBD2 agrees at 9 bases. J was trimmed by 3 bases and V by 8 bases; bases with no gene match: 9. Germline V gene lookup returns CDR1 SNHLY and CDR2 FYNNEI. This CDR3 has 15 amino acids. The CDR3 here is CASGLAGVGTDTQYF. The CDR3 coding sequence is TGTGCCAGCGGATTAGCGGGAGTAGGGACAGATACGCAGTATTTT.

The table lists this clone with a count of one. The gene calls are TRBV2 and TRBJ1-6, with D perhaps matching TRBD1 (5 bases). This CDR3 has 13 amino acids. Per germline, CDR1 SNHLY and CDR2 FYNNEI. The ends were cut back, 5 bases at V and 7 bases at J, with 9 bases in the middle. DNA for the CDR3: TGTGCCAGCAGTCTCAACAGGAATTCACCCCTCCACTTT. This encodes CASSLNRNSPLHF.

This sequence joins TRBV7-8 and TRBJ1-1, with D hard to call. The V gene's germline CDR1 is SGHVS and CDR2 FQNEAQ. Trimming removed 3 bases at V and 0 bases at J, with 8 bases between. The length of the CDR3 is 14 residues. CDR3 in amino acids: CASSFGSLNTEAFF. CDR3 DNA: TGTGCCAGCAGCTTTGGCAGTTTGAACACTGAAGCTTTCTTT.

The chain employs TRBV27 and TRBJ2-7; the match to TRBD2 covers 14 bases. The CDR3 consists of 13 residues. CDR1 and CDR2 (germline): MNHEY, SMNVEV (reference sequence). V dropped 5 bases and J dropped 13; count of bases not matched to a gene: 7. The CDR3 coding sequence is TGTGCCAGCAGTCCAGGGACTAGCGGGAGAGAATACTTC. It is translated as CASSPGTSGREYF.

The chain employs TRBV11-2 and TRBJ1-2; possibly TRBD1 for D (6 bases). This CDR3 comprises 13 residues. The germline gives CDR1 SGHAT, CDR2 FQNNGV. V was cut by 5 bases and J by 8 bases, with 15 bases left in between. As DNA, the CDR3 is TGTGCCAGCAGCCCCGACAGGACCAGGGGCTACACCTTC. It is translated as CASSPDRTRGYTF.

The chain employs TRBV15 and TRBJ2-5; TRBD1 agrees at 8 bases. V dropped 0 bases and J dropped 5; count of bases not matched to a gene: 8. The CDR3 extends over 16 amino acids. Looked up from germline, CDR1 is LNHNV and CDR2 is YYDKDF (reference sequence). The CDR3, as DNA: TGTGCCACCAGCAGAGATGTAGGACAGGGTGGGGAGACCCAGTACTTC. It codes for CATSRDVGQGGETQYF.

V and J are TRBV19 and TRBJ1-1; 7 bases line up with TRBD1. Germline CDR1 reads LNHDA; CDR2 reads SQIVND (reference sequence). V was clipped by 3 bases and J by 9 bases; unmatched bases: 7. The CDR3 length is 13 residues. Here the CDR3 reads CASSIQGVEKAFF. The CDR3, as DNA: TGTGCCAGTAGTATCCAGGGGGTGGAAAAAGCTTTCTTT. Full variable domain (remainder filled in from reference TRBV19 and TRBJ1-1): DGGITQSPKYLFRKEGQNVTLSCEQNLNHDAMYWYRQDPGQGLRLIYYSQIVNDFQKGDIAEGYSVSREKKESFPLTVTSAQKNPTAFYLCASSIQGVEKAFFGQGTRLTVV.

The CDR3 spells CAISGTSTLRETQYF. In DNA form, the CDR3 reads TGTGCCATCAGTGGTACTAGCACCCTCAGAGAGACCCAGTACTTC. The chain is built from TRBV10-3 and TRBJ2-5; weak D call: TRBD2 (6 bases). CDR1 and CDR2 from the germline V gene are ENHRY and SYGVKD. Trimming removed 4 bases at V and 4 bases at J, with 16 bases between. This CDR3 region has 15 residues.

V usage is TRBV20-1 and J usage is TRBJ1-5; TRBD1 aligns across 8 bases. Germline V gene lookup returns CDR1 DFQATT and CDR2 SNEGSKA (reference sequence). This CDR3 has 14 residues. The trim removed 5 bases at V and 3 bases at J, leaving 6 bases unmatched. CDR3 nucleotides: TGCAGTGCTGGTGGGACAGGTTTCAATCAGCCCCAGCATTTT. It is translated as CSAGGTGFNQPQHF.

The table lists this clone with a count of one. J is TRBJ2-1 and V is TRBV5-1, with 8 positions matching TRBD1. Trimming cost V 4 bases and J 1 base; bases outside gene matches: 1. The V gene's germline CDR1 is SGHRS and CDR2 YFSETQ. This CDR3 has 14 amino acids. CDR3 coding DNA: TGCGCCAGCAGCACAGGGGGGTCCTACAATGAGCAGTTCTTC. Its translation is CASSTGGSYNEQFF.

The chain is built from TRBV10-3 and TRBJ2-7, with D possibly TRBD2 on 5 matching bases. V was trimmed by 0 bases and J by 0 bases, leaving 9 bases between them. Germline CDR1 is ENHRY and CDR2 is SYGVKD. The CDR3 length is 15 residues. The CDR3 loop is CAISESPGSSYEQYF. For the CDR3, the DNA is TGTGCCATCAGTGAGTCGCCGGGGAGCTCCTACGAGCAGTACTTC.

This clone was seen at least ten times. The rearrangement links TRBV5-8 to TRBJ1-6, with a possible D match to TRBD1 (6 bases). Germline assignment: CDR1 SGHTS and CDR2 YDEGEE. This CDR3 has 14 residues. The ends were cut back, 4 bases at V and 7 bases at J, with 12 bases in the middle. The CDR3: CASSHTGTNSPLHF. The DNA for the CDR3 is TGTGCCAGCAGCCATACAGGGACAAATTCACCCCTCCACTTT.

The chain combines TRBV27 with TRBJ2-4; 9 positions agree with TRBD1. CDR1 MNHEY and CDR2 SMNVEV come from the germline V gene (reference sequence). After removal of 4 bases from V and 5 bases from J, the junction contained 6 bases not matched to a gene. This CDR3 has 15 amino acids. CDR3 protein: CASSWTGEGENIQYF. CDR3 DNA: TGTGCCAGCAGTTGGACAGGGGAGGGGGAAAACATTCAGTACTTC.

The DNA of the CDR3 is TGTGCCAGCTCACCACCGGAGTTTCAGGGGGGTAACACTGAAGCTTTCTTT. It yields the protein CASSPPEFQGGNTEAFF. V usage is TRBV18 and J usage is TRBJ1-1; 7 bases fit TRBD1. Losses at the gene ends were 0 bases for V and 2 bases for J; bases not matched to a gene: 9. The CDR3 has 17 amino acids. In germline, CDR1 is KGHSH, CDR2 LQKENI.

The V and J genes are TRBV9 and TRBJ1-2; TRBD1 is a possible D gene (6 bases). This CDR3 spans 14 amino acids. Germline lookup yields CDR1 SGDLS and CDR2 YYNGEE. The V end was cut by 3 bases, the J end by 4 bases, with 13 bases between. The CDR3 coding sequence is TGTGCCAGCAGCGCACAGGGTAATTTCTATGGCTACACCTTC. Encoded protein: CASSAQGNFYGYTF.

The chain couples TRBV7-8 to TRBJ2-2; D gene unclear. Germline values: CDR1 SGHVS, CDR2 FQNEAQ. The CDR3 spans 13 residues. V was clipped by 6 bases and J by 8 bases, with 13 bases between them. CDR3 region: CASSSTIGGELFF. In DNA form, the CDR3 reads TGTGCCAGCAGTTCAACTATTGGTGGGGAGCTGTTTTTT.